The 30 T cell receptor beta chains below were found in one sample sequenced in a study of identical twins. TCRdb redid the calling of the 5' RACE reads with MiXCR, one entry per CDR3 protein. Counted here are around 1.7 million distinct CDR3 sequences, less than 40% occurring once; the ten biggest clones make up approximately 0.25%. The sample taken for sequencing was cord blood. Every receptor here comes from a newborn girl in good health.

CDR3 in amino acids: CASSARVQPQHF. CDR3 nucleotide sequence: TGTGCCAGCAGTGCCAGGGTGCAGCCCCAGCATTTT. The rearrangement links TRBV6-1 to TRBJ1-5, with a weak D call TRBD1 (5 bases). Germline V lookup: CDR1 MNHNS, CDR2 SASEGT. This CDR3 has 12 residues. V was clipped by 4 bases and J by 7 bases, with 8 bases between them.

In its sample, this clonotype was seen a few times. Written as DNA, the CDR3 is TGCAGTGCTAGAGTGACTTCCCTTCTAGCGGACCACTACAATGAGCAGTACTTC. Translated: CSARVTSLLADHYNEQYF. The genes are TRBV20-1 and TRBJ2-1; 7 bases fit TRBD2. The end of the DNA aligns better with TRBJ2-7, so the J call may be wrong. Germline-derived CDR1 and CDR2 are DFQATT and SNEGSKA (reference sequence). This CDR3 comprises 18 residues.

This clonotype turned up a few times. V gene TRBV12-3 or TRBV12-4 combines with J gene TRBJ1-2; the D is unclear. This CDR3 contains 13 residues. Trimming pared 4 bases from V and 1 base from J, leaving 7 bases between. CDR3 region: CASSSTDNYGYTF. In nucleotides, the CDR3 is TGTGCCAGCAGTTCGACGGATAACTATGGCTACACCTTC.

The table lists this clonotype with a few counts. The V gene is TRBV20-1, the J gene TRBJ2-1; 11 nucleotides match TRBD2. Looked up from germline, CDR1 is DFQATT and CDR2 is SNEGSKA (reference sequence). The CDR3 is 15 amino acids. The J segment lost 6 bases and the V segment lost 4 bases, leaving 8 bases of the junction unmatched. CDR3 amino acids: CSANTPGTSGNEQFF. CDR3 bases: TGCAGTGCTAACACGCCCGGGACTAGCGGCAATGAGCAGTTCTTC.

As concerns this clonotype: The junction shows a germline mismatch at one end, possibly a read error. DNA for the CDR3: TGTGCCAGCAGCGCGTGGACAGGGGACACTGAAGCTTCCTTT. This translates into CASSAWTGDTEASF. The chain is built from TRBV7-2 and TRBJ1-1, with 9 bases lining up with TRBD1. This CDR3 region has 14 residues. Germline V gene sequence: CDR1 SGHTA, CDR2 FQGNSA. Full variable domain (outside the CDR3, taken from reference TRBV7-2 and TRBJ1-1): GAGVSQSPSNKVTEKGKDVELRCDPISGHTALYWYRQSLGQGLEFLIYFQGNSAPDKSGLPSDRFSAERTGGSVSTLTIQRTQQEDSAVYLCASSAWTGDTEASFGQGTRLTVV.

This clonotype was found a few times. J is TRBJ2-2 and V is TRBV5-1; D remains ambiguous. Germline V lookup: CDR1 SGHRS, CDR2 YFSETQ. This CDR3 is 15 amino acids long. Trimming removed 0 bases at V and 1 base at J, with 7 bases between. CDR3 loop: CASSLVSGNTGELFF. DNA for the CDR3: TGCGCCAGCAGCTTGGTGTCAGGGAACACCGGGGAGCTGTTTTTT.

The chain joins TRBV28 to TRBJ2-4, with D possibly TRBD1 on 5 matching bases. Germline lookup yields CDR1 MDHEN and CDR2 SYDVKM. CDR3 length: 14 residues. The ends were cut back, 2 bases at V and 7 bases at J, with 12 bases in the middle. This CDR3 reads CASSLPRARNIQYF. CDR3 sequence (DNA): TGTGCCAGCAGTTTACCCAGGGCTCGGAACATTCAGTACTTC.

This sequence joins TRBV12-3 or TRBV12-4 and TRBJ1-6, with D possibly matching TRBD1 (5 bases). This CDR3 contains 18 residues. Trimming removed 2 bases from V and 0 bases from J, with 14 bases in between. The CDR3 DNA reads as TGTGCCAGCAGTTTAAGGGGTGCGCCTAGCTCCTATAATTCACCCCTCCACTTT. It encodes CASSLRGAPSSYNSPLHF.

J is TRBJ2-7 and V is TRBV12-3 or TRBV12-4; the D gene could be TRBD1 or TRBD2 (5 bases each). V was pared by 6 bases and J by 3 bases, with 15 bases between. The CDR3 is made up of 14 amino acids. The CDR3 coding sequence is TGTGCCAGCAGCCCCCCGGGGCTCGGCTACGAGCAGTACTTC. This translates into CASSPPGLGYEQYF.

This chain uses TRBV13 with TRBJ2-3; the D is unclear. Germline CDR1 is PRHDT and CDR2 is FYEKMQ (reference sequence). This CDR3 has 14 residues. V lost 3 bases, J lost 6 bases, and 13 bases lay in between. Here the CDR3 reads CASSFKWRVDTQYF. In DNA, the CDR3 is TGTGCCAGCAGCTTCAAGTGGAGAGTCGATACGCAGTATTTT.

The sample holds a few counts of this clonotype. This chain joins TRBV12-3 or TRBV12-4 and TRBJ2-3; either TRBD1 or TRBD2 may supply D (5 bases each). Trimming removed 3 bases at V and 3 bases at J, with 13 bases between. The CDR3 has 15 amino acids. CDR3 sequence reads: CASSFPMGVTDTQYF. The CDR3 DNA is TGTGCCAGCAGTTTCCCGATGGGGGTGACAGATACGCAGTATTTT.

The chain links TRBV7-6 to TRBJ2-7; TRBD1 agrees at 7 bases. In germline, CDR1 is SGHVS, CDR2 FNYEAQ. The V and J ends lost 2 bases and 3 bases, in that order; junction bases with no gene match: 7. The CDR3 covers 15 residues. The CDR3 DNA is TGTGCCAGCAGCTTATCTTTAGGGGGCGGCTACGAGCAGTACTTC. Translating gives CASSLSLGGGYEQYF.

This clonotype was observed a few times. CDR3 bases: TGTGCCAGCAGTTTAGGACAGGACGCGGCTGAAGCTTTCTTT. As protein: CASSLGQDAAEAFF. This chain connects TRBV12-3 or TRBV12-4 to TRBJ1-1; tentative D call: TRBD1 (6 bases). The CDR3 has 14 amino acids. V was shortened by 1 base and J by 6 bases, with 12 bases between the two germline ends.

This clonotype was recorded a few times. The V and J genes are TRBV3-1 and TRBJ2-1, with 10 bases fitting TRBD1. The CDR3 extends over 15 amino acids. Trimming removed 4 bases from V and 7 bases from J; junction bases left unmatched: 7. CDR1 and CDR2 from the germline V gene are LGHDT and YNNKEL (reference sequence). As DNA, the CDR3 is TGTGCCAGCAGCCGCCCGGGACAGGGGTTTAATGAGCAGTTCTTC. It translates to CASSRPGQGFNEQFF.

This clonotype showed up just a few times. The V and J genes are TRBV5-6 and TRBJ2-7, with TRBD2 as a possible D gene (6 bases). The germline V and J ends were trimmed by 4 bases and 1 base, with 12 bases remaining between them. The CDR3 consists of 14 residues. CDR1 SGHDT and CDR2 YYEEEE come from the germline V gene. The CDR3 is CASSDGTPSYEQYF. The CDR3 region has the DNA TGTGCCAGCAGCGACGGGACTCCGTCCTACGAGCAGTACTTC.

This clonotype occurred a few times. The chain uses TRBV24-1 and TRBJ2-3; 7 positions match TRBD2. Germline V CDR1 and CDR2: KGHDR, SFDVKD. The CDR3 loop spans 17 amino acids. V lost 0 bases to trimming and J lost 5 bases; unmatched junction nucleotides: 10. The CDR3 sequence is CATSDLFAGEEGDTQYF. For the CDR3, the DNA is TGTGCCACCAGTGATTTGTTCGCGGGAGAAGAAGGAGATACGCAGTATTTT.

This clonotype was seen only a few times. The V and J genes are TRBV29-1 and TRBJ2-3; no reliable D call. Germline CDR1 SQVTM, CDR2 ANQGSEA. The V end lost 4 bases, the J end lost 5 bases, and 13 bases lay between the germline ends. The CDR3 runs to 13 residues. DNA for the CDR3: TGCAGCGTTGTATTCGCCCAAAGAGATACGCAGTATTTT. Encoded protein: CSVVFAQRDTQYF.

At least ten counts were recorded for this clonotype. The J gene is TRBJ2-7, the V gene TRBV24-1; no clear D gene. The ends were cut back, 4 bases at V and 3 bases at J, with 3 bases in the middle. In germline, CDR1 is KGHDR, CDR2 SFDVKD. This CDR3 has 11 residues. The chain's CDR3 is CATSDNYEQYF. The CDR3, as DNA: TGTGCCACCAGTGACAACTACGAGCAGTACTTC.

This clonotype was seen a handful of times. The V and J genes are TRBV20-1 and TRBJ2-7; perhaps TRBD2 as D (5 bases). The V end was cut by 3 bases, the J end by 2 bases, with 14 bases between. The CDR3 extends over 14 amino acids. In germline, CDR1 is DFQATT, CDR2 SNEGSKA (reference sequence). The CDR3 DNA is TGCAGTGCTAGGGATGGAGGACTTACCTACGAGCAGTACTTC. Amino acid sequence: CSARDGGLTYEQYF.

The chain employs TRBV24-1 and TRBJ2-3, with 11 bases identical to TRBD2. With V trimmed by 4 bases and J by 1 base, 6 bases remained unmatched. Germline loops: CDR1 KGHDR, CDR2 SFDVKD. This CDR3 has 17 residues. CDR3 loop: CATSEPGTSGRTDTQYF. In DNA form, the CDR3 reads TGTGCCACCAGTGAGCCCGGGACTAGCGGTCGCACAGATACGCAGTATTTT.

On this clonotype itself: Its ends do not fully match the called genes, so a read error is possible. The chain couples TRBV6-1 to TRBJ1-4, with D perhaps TRBD1 (5 bases). Germline V gene lookup returns CDR1 MNHNS and CDR2 SASEGT. The CDR3 has 15 residues. The CDR3 sequence is CAGSEPRPKGEKLFF. The CDR3 coding sequence is TGTGCCGGCAGTGAACCCCGGCCCAAGGGGGAAAAACTGTTTTTT.

This clonotype was recorded a few times. In DNA form, the CDR3 reads TGTGCCATCAGTGCGGTAATTGGTCAGCCCCAGCATTTT. Its translation: CAISAVIGQPQHF. The J gene is TRBJ1-5, the V gene TRBV10-3, with D unresolved. V was cut by 4 bases and J by 6 bases, with 10 bases left in between. Germline CDR1 and CDR2: ENHRY and SYGVKD. The CDR3 extends over 13 amino acids.

The sample holds a few counts of this clonotype. The V gene is TRBV4-2, the J gene TRBJ2-7; 9 bases map to TRBD1. The CDR3 extends over 16 amino acids. J gave up 2 bases and V 4 bases, and 9 bases lay outside the gene matches. In germline, CDR1 is LGHNA, CDR2 YNFKEQ. CDR3 protein: CASSLITGTGPYEQYF. The CDR3 nucleotides are TGTGCCAGCAGCCTTATAACCGGGACAGGGCCCTACGAGCAGTACTTC.

This clonotype showed up just a few times. The chain recombines TRBV5-1 with TRBJ1-6; no firm D call. From germline, CDR1 is SGHRS and CDR2 YFSETQ. V was shortened by 2 bases and J by 5 bases, with 17 bases between the two germline ends. The CDR3 is 17 residues long. The CDR3 sequence is CASSFQTSPWNNSPLHF. In nucleotides, the CDR3 is TGCGCCAGCAGCTTCCAGACGTCCCCCTGGAATAATTCACCCCTCCACTTT.

The rearrangement joins TRBV15 to TRBJ1-1, with D uncertain. The CDR3 covers 13 residues. V lost 5 bases, J lost 3 bases, and 10 bases lay in between. CDR1 and CDR2 from the germline V gene are LNHNV and YYDKDF (reference sequence). The CDR3 DNA is TGTGCCACCAGCTTTGACTCGGACACTGAAGCTTTCTTT. Protein sequence: CATSFDSDTEAFF.

The chain couples TRBV20-1 to TRBJ1-2, with TRBD1 matching over 9 bases. CDR3 length: 14 residues. Losses at the gene ends were 5 bases for V and 4 bases for J; bases not matched to a gene: 8. Germline lookup yields CDR1 DFQATT and CDR2 SNEGSKA (reference sequence). CDR3 sequence (DNA): TGCAGTGCTGCTCCGGGACAGGGACCCTATGGCTACACCTTC. Its translation is CSAAPGQGPYGYTF.

In its sample, this clonotype was seen a few times. This chain uses TRBV6-5 with TRBJ1-5; 8 bases match TRBD1. Germline V gene lookup returns CDR1 MNHEY and CDR2 SVGAGI. The ends lost 2 bases at V and 5 bases at J; junction bases unmatched: 5. The CDR3 runs to 15 residues. The CDR3 sequence is CASSYTTGADQPQHF. CDR3 DNA sequence: TGTGCCAGCAGTTACACGACAGGGGCCGATCAGCCCCAGCATTTT.

This chain uses TRBV5-5 with TRBJ2-5; 7 nucleotides align to TRBD2. The CDR3 runs to 16 residues. Trimming at V came to 1 base and at J to 11 bases, leaving 17 bases not matched to a gene. CDR1 and CDR2 (germline): SGHKS, YYEKEE (reference sequence). The CDR3 sequence: CASSLTREAGVGEQYF. The CDR3 DNA reads as TGTGCCAGCAGCTTGACCCGGGAGGCTGGGGTAGGTGAGCAGTACTTC.

This clonotype was seen ten or more times. The chain joins TRBV7-2 to TRBJ2-7, with D possibly TRBD2 on 5 matching bases. CDR1 SGHTA and CDR2 FQGNSA come from the germline V gene. V was pared by 4 bases and J by 2 bases, with 15 bases between. CDR3 size: 15 residues. The CDR3, as DNA: TGTGCCAGCAGCTATGGCCCAACTAGTCCCTACGAGCAGTACTTC. Translation: CASSYGPTSPYEQYF.

This chain uses TRBV20-1 with TRBJ2-1; tentative D call: TRBD2 (6 bases). The last part of the DNA fits TRBJ2-7 better; the J call may be wrong. The CDR3 is 14 amino acids. The germline gives CDR1 DFQATT, CDR2 SNEGSKA (reference sequence). The CDR3 DNA sequence: TGCAGTGCTAGCCTTCCGGGACTCGGAAATGAGCAGTACTTC. Encoded protein: CSASLPGLGNEQYF.